Below are 6 T cell receptor beta chains sequenced from a single sample in a study of patients and donors after allogeneic stem cell transplantation. TCRdb used MiXCR to reprocess the RT-PCR reads, holding one entry per CDR3 protein. Counted here are 190,000 or so distinct CDR3 sequences, around 41% occurring once; the ten biggest clones make up about 33%. What was sequenced was blood, either unsorted or a sorted T cell fraction (not recorded which). The receptors come from a human donor who was either an allogeneic HSCT recipient or a stem cell or donor lymphocyte infusion donor (not recorded which). It is not recorded whose cells these are; they may come from a transplant donor.

The gene calls are TRBV30 and TRBJ2-3, with 7 nucleotides matching TRBD2. V lost 4 bases and J lost 0; bases outside the gene matches: 7. Germline lookup yields CDR1 GTSNPN and CDR2 SVGIG (reference sequence). The CDR3 has 15 amino acids. Here the CDR3 reads CAWTLGTTSTDTQYF. In nucleotides, the CDR3 is TGTGCCTGGACCCTCGGGACTACTAGCACAGATACGCAGTATTTT.

V and J are TRBV12-3 or TRBV12-4 and TRBJ2-1; the match to TRBD2 covers 7 bases. The CDR3 has 17 amino acids. With V trimmed by 5 bases and J by 6 bases, 16 bases remained unmatched. The CDR3 here is CASSPRRGLSNINEQFF. In DNA form, the CDR3 reads TGTGCCAGCAGTCCACGCCGGGGACTATCAAACATCAATGAGCAGTTCTTC.

This chain joins TRBV4-3 and TRBJ2-1; 13 bases are shared with TRBD2. The CDR3 extends over 20 amino acids. From germline, CDR1 is LGHNA and CDR2 YSLEER. V lost 1 base to trimming and J lost 4 bases; unmatched junction nucleotides: 13. In DNA, the CDR3 is TGCGCCAGCAGCCAAGGGATACTAGCGGGAGGGCCCAGAAGGTACAATGAGCAGTTCTTC. It encodes CASSQGILAGGPRRYNEQFF.

This clonotype turned up a few times. The CDR3 region is CASSLAPSSFLTDTQYF. CDR3 nucleotide sequence: TGTGCCAGCAGTTTAGCGCCTTCTAGCTTTCTTACAGATACGCAGTATTTT. The chain uses TRBV12-3 or TRBV12-4 and TRBJ2-3, with D perhaps TRBD2 (5 bases). CDR3 size: 17 residues. V was pared by 0 bases and J by 3 bases, with 16 bases between.

This chain joins TRBV15 and TRBJ2-1, with 7 bases aligning to TRBD2. This CDR3 comprises 12 residues. The junction had 5 bases not matched to a gene; V was cut back by 6 bases and J by 9 bases. Germline V gives CDR1 LNHNV, CDR2 YYDKDF (reference sequence). CDR3 sequence: CATSGGVGEQFF. CDR3 nucleotide sequence: TGTGCCACCAGTGGGGGGGTTGGTGAGCAGTTCTTC.

The chain carries TRBV20-1 and TRBJ2-1, with 8 bases lining up with TRBD1. V gave up 6 bases and J gave up 10 bases; unmatched junction bases: 11. The CDR3 runs to 13 residues. Germline CDR1 DFQATT, CDR2 SNEGSKA (reference sequence). Here the CDR3 DNA reads TGCAGTGCCAGCCCGGGACAGGATTGGGAGCAGTTCTTC. Its translation is CSASPGQDWEQFF.